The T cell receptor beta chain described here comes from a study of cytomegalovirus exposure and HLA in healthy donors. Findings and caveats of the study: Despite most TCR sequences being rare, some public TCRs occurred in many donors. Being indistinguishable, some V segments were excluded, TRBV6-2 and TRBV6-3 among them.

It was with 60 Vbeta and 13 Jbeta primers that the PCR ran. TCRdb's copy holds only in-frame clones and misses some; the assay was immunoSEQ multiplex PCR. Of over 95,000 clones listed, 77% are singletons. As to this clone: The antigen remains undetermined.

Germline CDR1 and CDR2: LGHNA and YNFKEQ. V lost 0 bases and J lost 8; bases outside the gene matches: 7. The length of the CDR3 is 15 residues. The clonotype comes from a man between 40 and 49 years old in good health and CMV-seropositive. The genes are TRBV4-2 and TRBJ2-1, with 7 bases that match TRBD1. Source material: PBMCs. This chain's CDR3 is CASSQEWVGGDEQFF. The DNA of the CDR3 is TGTGCCAGCAGCCAAGAATGGGTAGGGGGCGATGAGCAGTTCTTC.